These 25 T cell receptor beta chains were all obtained from the same sample, sequenced in a study of blood T cell repertoires in COVID-19. Clones were sequenced by immunoSEQ multiplex PCR, and TCRdb holds only the in-frame ones, with some missing. This repertoire shows around 220,000 clones, roughly 87% found once; its top ten account for just under 6.5%. Sequenced sample: PBMCs or T cells enriched from blood (not recorded which). These receptors were obtained from a woman in her 30s with acute COVID-19.

This chain joins TRBV10-3 and TRBJ1-6, with D maybe TRBD1 (5 bases). CDR1 ENHRY and CDR2 SYGVKD come from the germline V gene. Trimming removed 0 bases from V and 8 bases from J, with 14 bases in between. This CDR3 region has 16 residues. CDR3 coding DNA: TGTGCCATCAGTGAGTCAGGGACTACCTCAGATTCACCCCTCCACTTT. Its protein is CAISESGTTSDSPLHF.

The V gene is TRBV2, the J gene TRBJ1-5, with D tentatively TRBD1 (5 bases). This CDR3 region has 15 residues. V lost 4 bases and J 5 bases, leaving 15 bases between the germline ends. Germline loops: CDR1 SNHLY, CDR2 FYNNEI. The CDR3 nucleotides read TGTGCCAGCAGTGGAACAGGTCAGAGGTATCAGCCCCAGCATTTT. Protein product: CASSGTGQRYQPQHF.

This clone was counted a few times. The V call is TRBV7-9, the J call TRBJ2-2; tentatively, D is TRBD2 (5 bases). The CDR3 covers 13 residues. With 3 bases removed from V and 6 bases from J, the gap between germline ends came to 8 bases. Germline CDR1 SEHNR, CDR2 FQNEAQ (reference sequence). The CDR3 sequence is CASSLDWAGELFF. CDR3 sequence (DNA): TGTGCCAGCAGCTTGGACTGGGCCGGGGAGCTGTTTTTT.

The rearrangement links TRBV6-4 to TRBJ1-2, with TRBD1 identical over 9 bases. Germline CDR1 is MRHNA and CDR2 is SNTAGT. The CDR3 loop spans 15 amino acids. Trimming took 8 bases from V and 1 from J; bases not matched to a gene: 8. CDR3 sequence: CASRRQGDHNYGYTF. CDR3 in DNA: TGTGCCAGCCGTCGACAGGGGGACCATAACTATGGCTACACCTTC.

This clone was seen a handful of times. The chain recombines TRBV12-1 with TRBJ2-3; the table's D call, TRBD2, was not checked against the DNA. TRBV12-1 is listed as a pseudogene. The CDR3 extends over 16 amino acids. Here the CDR3 reads CASSFQSSGETDTQYF. The CDR3 coding sequence is TGTGCCAGCAGCTTTCAGTCTAGCGGAGAGACAGATACGCAGTATTTT.

This clone was recorded only once. The rearrangement joins TRBV19 to TRBJ1-3, with D unclear. Deletions cut 11 bases from V and 3 bases from J, with 11 bases between. This CDR3 region has 12 residues. The germline CDR1 and CDR2 sequences are LNHDA and SQIVND (reference sequence). The CDR3 DNA reads as TGTGCCTCAAACCCCGGTGGAAACACCATATATTTT. Translation gives CASNPGGNTIYF.

This clone was detected once. The rearrangement uses TRBV5-4 and TRBJ2-1; possible D gene TRBD2, 5 bases. Trimming stripped 3 bases from V and 5 bases from J, with 9 bases between. This CDR3 region has 13 residues. Germline-derived CDR1 and CDR2 are SGHNT and YYREEE (reference sequence). Written as DNA, the CDR3 is TGTGCCAGCAGCTGGACTGATCACAATGAGCAGTTCTTC. The encoded protein is CASSWTDHNEQFF.

This sequence joins TRBV3-1 (or the pseudogene TRBV3-2) and TRBJ1-1; D is possibly TRBD1 (5 bases). CDR1 and CDR2 (germline): LGHDT, YNNKEL (reference sequence). The CDR3 totals 17 residues. V lost 3 bases, J lost 1 base, and 18 bases lay in between. CDR3 sequence: CASSQGQNVRANTEAFF. In DNA form, the CDR3 reads TGTGCCAGCAGCCAGGGGCAGAACGTGAGAGCGAACACTGAAGCTTTCTTT.

This chain uses TRBV6-5 with TRBJ2-7; 7 bases line up with TRBD2. The V segment lost 7 bases and the J segment 2 bases; nucleotides outside the gene matches: 11. Germline V CDR1 and CDR2: MNHEY, SVGAGI. The CDR3 consists of 15 residues. CDR3 in amino acids: CASKKGEGGAYEQYF. The CDR3 nucleotides are TGTGCCAGCAAAAAAGGGGAGGGAGGTGCCTACGAGCAGTACTTC.

The chain has TRBV5-1 and TRBJ1-1; TRBD1 is a possible D gene (5 bases). Trimming left V 9 bases short and J 0 bases short, with 12 bases between. There are 13 residues in the CDR3. Germline lookup yields CDR1 SGHRS and CDR2 YFSETQ. The CDR3 sequence: CATGKGMNTEAFF. CDR3 nucleotide sequence: TGCGCCACAGGGAAGGGAATGAACACTGAAGCTTTCTTT.

This clone was seen a handful of times. At the DNA level, this CDR3 is encoded by other sequences in the same sample as well. The rearrangement uses TRBV18 and TRBJ1-6; 8 bases map to TRBD1. The CDR3 contains 14 residues. Trimming cost V 2 bases and J 6 bases; bases outside gene matches: 0. Germline lookup yields CDR1 KGHSH and CDR2 LQKENI. The CDR3 protein is CASSPDRGNSPLHF. CDR3 nucleotide sequence: TGTGCCAGCTCACCAGACAGGGGTAATTCACCCCTCCACTTT.

The V and J genes are TRBV30 and TRBJ2-6; D unclear. This CDR3 is built from 12 residues. V lost 4 bases, J lost 9 bases, and 10 bases lay in between. The germline CDR1 and CDR2 sequences are GTSNPN and SVGIG (reference sequence). The CDR3: CAWISEVNVLTF. The CDR3 nucleotides are TGTGCCTGGATTTCTGAGGTCAACGTCCTGACTTTC.

The J gene is TRBJ1-5, the V gene TRBV5-6; D gene unclear. CDR3 size: 16 residues. The V end lost 1 base, the J end lost 0 bases, and 11 bases lay between the germline ends. Germline V gene lookup returns CDR1 SGHDT and CDR2 YYEEEE. CDR3 amino acids: CASSLFPTNSNQPQHF. DNA for the CDR3: TGTGCCAGCAGCTTGTTTCCGACTAATAGCAATCAGCCCCAGCATTTT.

The chain joins TRBV9 to TRBJ2-3; D is perhaps TRBD1 (5 bases). The CDR3 is 14 amino acids. Germline values: CDR1 SGDLS, CDR2 YYNGEE. V lost 0 bases and J 4 bases, leaving 9 bases between the germline ends. CDR3 sequence (DNA): TGTGCCAGCAGCGTAGCCCAGGGCGCAGATACGCAGTATTTT. Translation gives CASSVAQGADTQYF.

The chain is built from TRBV7-8 and TRBJ2-1, with 8 bases fitting TRBD2. The CDR3 has 17 amino acids. The germline gives CDR1 SGHVS, CDR2 FQNEAQ. The junction had 17 bases not matched to a gene; V was cut back by 5 bases and J by 8 bases. The CDR3 region is CASSGYTTGLVTDEQFF. DNA of the CDR3: TGTGCCAGCAGCGGGTATACTACGGGACTAGTGACTGATGAGCAGTTCTTC.

The V call is TRBV28, the J call TRBJ2-2, with 15 bases that match TRBD2. CDR3 length equals 17 residues. Germline-derived CDR1 and CDR2 are MDHEN and SYDVKM. V shed 5 bases and J 1 base; nucleotides not matched to a gene: 2. CDR3 sequence: CASSPGLAGGNTGELFF. The CDR3 nucleotides are TGTGCCAGCAGTCCGGGACTAGCGGGGGGGAACACCGGGGAGCTGTTTTTT.

This clone has a single count. The chain joins TRBV7-9 to TRBJ2-1, with 10 positions matching TRBD1. V was clipped by 5 bases and J by 8 bases; unmatched bases: 9. CDR1 is SEHNR, CDR2 FQNEAQ, per germline (reference sequence). There are 15 residues in the CDR3. The CDR3 loop is CASSNRDRGDDEQFF. Here the CDR3 DNA reads TGTGCCAGCAGCAACCGGGACAGGGGTGATGATGAGCAGTTCTTC.

J is TRBJ2-7 and V is TRBV2, with 10 bases matching TRBD1. V lost 4 bases, J lost 6 bases, and 6 bases stayed unmatched. Looked up from germline, CDR1 is SNHLY and CDR2 is FYNNEI. This CDR3 is 14 amino acids long. CDR3 DNA sequence: TGTGCCAGCAGTGTCGACAGGGGGCTCGCCGAGCAGTACTTC. This sequence encodes CASSVDRGLAEQYF.

The chain recombines TRBV27 with TRBJ1-2; 10 bases are a match to TRBD1. The length of the CDR3 is 15 residues. V trimming: 6 bases; J trimming: 8 bases; junction bases outside the gene matches: 12. Germline assignment: CDR1 MNHEY and CDR2 SMNVEV (reference sequence). The CDR3 coding sequence is TGTGCCAGCAGAGCAACCGGGACAGGGGCACGGGGCTACACCTTC. Translation: CASRATGTGARGYTF.

This chain connects TRBV4-2 to TRBJ2-1; TRBD2 aligns across 12 bases. This CDR3 is built from 17 residues. From germline, CDR1 is LGHNA and CDR2 YNFKEQ. V dropped 3 bases and J dropped 6; count of bases not matched to a gene: 9. The CDR3 spells CASSQPTSGGYGNEQFF. The CDR3 coding sequence is TGTGCCAGCAGCCAGCCGACTAGCGGGGGATACGGCAATGAGCAGTTCTTC.

This clone was seen a few times. V is TRBV12-3 or TRBV12-4 and J is TRBJ2-3; D not resolved. V was clipped by 6 bases and J by 8 bases, with 12 bases between them. The CDR3 has 12 residues. The CDR3 sequence is CASSKERVTQYF. In nucleotides, the CDR3 is TGTGCCAGCAGCAAAGAGCGAGTTACGCAGTATTTT.

The chain links TRBV28 to TRBJ2-1; 8 positions agree with TRBD2. This CDR3 spans 13 amino acids. Per germline, CDR1 MDHEN and CDR2 SYDVKM. With V trimmed by 6 bases and J by 4 bases, 2 bases remained unmatched. The CDR3: CASRLAAYNEQFF. As DNA, the CDR3 is TGTGCCAGCAGACTAGCGGCTTACAATGAGCAGTTCTTC.

This clone was counted a few times. The J gene is TRBJ1-2, the V gene TRBV5-4; no clear D gene. The V and J ends lost 0 bases and 4 bases respectively, with 16 bases between them. Germline assignment: CDR1 SGHNT and CDR2 YYREEE (reference sequence). This CDR3 is 16 amino acids long. CDR3 in DNA: TGTGCCAGCAGCTTGGGCCCTACGTCGTTCCTCTATGGCTACACCTTC. Translation gives CASSLGPTSFLYGYTF.

J is TRBJ1-2 and V is TRBV5-4; the D gene is possibly TRBD1 (6 bases). CDR3 length: 14 residues. The V gene's germline CDR1 is SGHNT and CDR2 YYREEE (reference sequence). Between the trimmed V and J ends, which lost 4 bases and 3 bases, there was a span of 13 bases. DNA of the CDR3: TGTGCCAGCAGCCCGGACAGCGGTTACTATGGCTACACCTTC. Translating it yields CASSPDSGYYGYTF.

The CDR3 bases are TGTGCCAGCAGCTCTAGGGACAGGGAATACACTGAAGCTTTCTTT. It translates to CASSSRDREYTEAFF. J is TRBJ1-1 and V is TRBV5-8; 9 bases line up with TRBD1. In germline, CDR1 is SGHTS, CDR2 YDEGEE. Trimming cost V 3 bases and J 3 bases; bases outside gene matches: 6. The CDR3 loop spans 15 amino acids.